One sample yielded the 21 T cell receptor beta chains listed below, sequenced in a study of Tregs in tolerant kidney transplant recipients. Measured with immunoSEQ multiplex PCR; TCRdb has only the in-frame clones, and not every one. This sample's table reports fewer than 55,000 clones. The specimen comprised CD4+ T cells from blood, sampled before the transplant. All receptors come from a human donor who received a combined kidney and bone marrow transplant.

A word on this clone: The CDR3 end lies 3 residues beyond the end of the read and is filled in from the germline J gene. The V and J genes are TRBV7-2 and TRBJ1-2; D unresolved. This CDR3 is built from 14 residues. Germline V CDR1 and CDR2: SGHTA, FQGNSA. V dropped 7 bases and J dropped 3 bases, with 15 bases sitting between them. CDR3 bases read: TGTGCCAGCACCCCTGATCACCAGTACTATGGC. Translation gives CASTPDHQYYG. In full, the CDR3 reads CASTPDHQYYGYTF.

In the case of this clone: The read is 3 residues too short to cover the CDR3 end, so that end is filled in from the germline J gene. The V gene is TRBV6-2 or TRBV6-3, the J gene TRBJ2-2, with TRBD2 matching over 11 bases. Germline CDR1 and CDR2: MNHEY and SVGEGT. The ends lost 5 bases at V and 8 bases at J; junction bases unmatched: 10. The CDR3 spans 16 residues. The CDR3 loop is CASSRTSGSIQGELFF. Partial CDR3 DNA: TGTGCCAGCAGTAGAACTAGCGGGAGTATACAGGGGGAG.

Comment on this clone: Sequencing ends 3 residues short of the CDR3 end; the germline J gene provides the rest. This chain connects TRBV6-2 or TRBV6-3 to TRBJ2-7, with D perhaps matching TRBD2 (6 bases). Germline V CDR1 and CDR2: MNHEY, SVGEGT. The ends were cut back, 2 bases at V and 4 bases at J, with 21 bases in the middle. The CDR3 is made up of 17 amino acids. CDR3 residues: CASSYGEHTLRGYEQYF. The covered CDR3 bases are TGTGCCAGCAGTTACGGGGAGCACACCCTACGGGGGTACGAG.

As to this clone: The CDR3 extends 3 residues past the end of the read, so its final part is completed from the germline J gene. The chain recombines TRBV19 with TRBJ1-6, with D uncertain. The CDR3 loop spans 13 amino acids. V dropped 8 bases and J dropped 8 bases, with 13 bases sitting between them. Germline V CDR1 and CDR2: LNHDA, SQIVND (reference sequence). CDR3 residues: CASGRELDSPLHF. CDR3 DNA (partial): TGTGCCAGTGGGCGGGAGTTGGATTCACCC.

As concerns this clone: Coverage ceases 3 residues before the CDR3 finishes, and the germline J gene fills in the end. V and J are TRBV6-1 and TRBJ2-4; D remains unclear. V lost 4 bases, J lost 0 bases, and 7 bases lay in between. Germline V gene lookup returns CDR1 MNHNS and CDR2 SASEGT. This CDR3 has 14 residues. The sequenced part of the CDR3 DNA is TGTGCCAGCAGTGTAGGGTTAGCCAAAAACATT. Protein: CASSVGLAKNI. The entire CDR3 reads CASSVGLAKNIQYF.

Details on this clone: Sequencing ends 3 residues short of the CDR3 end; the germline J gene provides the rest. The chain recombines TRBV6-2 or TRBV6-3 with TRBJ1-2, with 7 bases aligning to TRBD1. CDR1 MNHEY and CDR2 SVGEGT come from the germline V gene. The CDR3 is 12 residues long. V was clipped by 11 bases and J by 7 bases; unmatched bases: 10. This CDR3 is CASSRRGLGYTF. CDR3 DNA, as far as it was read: TGTGCCTCGAGTCGGAGGGGGCTTGGC.

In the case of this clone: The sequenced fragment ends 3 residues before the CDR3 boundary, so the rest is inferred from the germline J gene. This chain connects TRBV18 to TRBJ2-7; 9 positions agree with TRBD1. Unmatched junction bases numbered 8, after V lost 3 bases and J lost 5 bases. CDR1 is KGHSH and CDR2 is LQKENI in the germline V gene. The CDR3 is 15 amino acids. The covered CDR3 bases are TGTGCCAGCTCACCGGGGGGACAGGGTGGAAACGAG. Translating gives CASSPGGQGGNE. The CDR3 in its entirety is CASSPGGQGGNEQYF. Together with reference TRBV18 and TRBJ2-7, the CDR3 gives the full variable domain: NAGVMQNPRHLVRRRGQEARLRCSPMKGHSHVYWYRQLPEEGLKFMVYLQKENIIDESGMPKERFSAEFPKEGPSILRIQQVVRGDSAAYFCASSPGGQGGNEQYFGPGTRLTVT.

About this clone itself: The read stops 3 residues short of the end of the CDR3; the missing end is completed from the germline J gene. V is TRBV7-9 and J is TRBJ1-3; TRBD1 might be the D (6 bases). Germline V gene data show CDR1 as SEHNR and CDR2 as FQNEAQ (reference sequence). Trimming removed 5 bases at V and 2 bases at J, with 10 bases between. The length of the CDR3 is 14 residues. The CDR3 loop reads CASSRDKPGNTIYF. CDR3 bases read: TGTGCCAGCAGCCGGGACAAACCTGGAAACACC. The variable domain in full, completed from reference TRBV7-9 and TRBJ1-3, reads DTGVSQNPRHKITKRGQNVTFRCDPISEHNRLYWYRQTLGQGPEFLTYFQNEAQLEKSRLLSDRFSAERPKGSFSTLEIQRTEQGDSAMYLCASSRDKPGNTIYFGEGSWLTVV.

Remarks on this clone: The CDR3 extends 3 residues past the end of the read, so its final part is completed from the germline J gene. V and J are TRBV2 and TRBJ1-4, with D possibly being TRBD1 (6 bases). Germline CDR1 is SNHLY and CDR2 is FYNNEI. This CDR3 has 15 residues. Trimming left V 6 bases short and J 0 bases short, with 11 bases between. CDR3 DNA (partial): TGTGCCAGCAGACGGGACATTGCAACTAATGAAAAA. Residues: CASRRDIATNEK. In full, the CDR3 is CASRRDIATNEKLFF.

This chain's CDR3 is CSASKLAGLNEQFF. The covered CDR3 bases are TGCAGTGCTAGTAAGCTAGCGGGACTCAATGAG. This chain links TRBV20-1 with TRBJ2-1; 9 bases are a match to TRBD2. The read is 3 residues too short to cover the CDR3 end, so that end is filled in from the germline J gene. V shed 3 bases, J shed 6 bases, and the junction held 6 bases outside the gene matches. Germline-derived CDR1 and CDR2 are DFQATT and SNEGSKA (reference sequence). This CDR3 contains 14 residues.

The CDR3 protein is CAISELIRGDTIYF. CDR3 bases read: TGTGCCATCAGTGAGCTAATCAGGGGGGACACC. The chain is built from TRBV10-3 and TRBJ1-3; 7 bases fit TRBD1. The sequence runs out 3 residues before the end of the CDR3; the remainder is reconstructed from the germline J gene. The trim removed 2 bases at V and 8 bases at J, leaving 6 bases unmatched. The length of the CDR3 is 14 residues. Germline values: CDR1 ENHRY, CDR2 SYGVKD.

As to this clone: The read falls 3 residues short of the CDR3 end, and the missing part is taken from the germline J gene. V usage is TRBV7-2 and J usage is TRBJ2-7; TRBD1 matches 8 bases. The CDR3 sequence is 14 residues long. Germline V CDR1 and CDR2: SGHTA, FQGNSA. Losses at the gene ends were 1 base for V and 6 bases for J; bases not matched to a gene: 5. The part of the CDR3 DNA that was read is TGTGCCAGCAGCTTAGACCAAACAGGGGGCGAG. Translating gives CASSLDQTGGE. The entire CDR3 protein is CASSLDQTGGEQYF.

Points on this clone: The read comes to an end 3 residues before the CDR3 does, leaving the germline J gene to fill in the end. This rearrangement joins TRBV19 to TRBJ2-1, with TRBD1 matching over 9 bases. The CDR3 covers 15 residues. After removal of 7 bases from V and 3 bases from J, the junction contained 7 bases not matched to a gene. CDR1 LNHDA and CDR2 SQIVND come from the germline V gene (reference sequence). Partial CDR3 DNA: TGTGCCAGTAAGAAGGAGGGACAGGGCTACAATGAG. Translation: CASKKEGQGYNE. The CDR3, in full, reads CASKKEGQGYNEQFF.

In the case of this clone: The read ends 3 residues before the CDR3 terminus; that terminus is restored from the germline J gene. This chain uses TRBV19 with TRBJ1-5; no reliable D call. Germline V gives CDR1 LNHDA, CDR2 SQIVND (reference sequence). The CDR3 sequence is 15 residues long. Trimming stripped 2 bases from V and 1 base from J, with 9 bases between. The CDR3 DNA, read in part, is TGTGCCAGTAGTATAACAGTTTTAAGCAATCAGCCC. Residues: CASSITVLSNQP. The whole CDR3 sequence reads CASSITVLSNQPQHF.

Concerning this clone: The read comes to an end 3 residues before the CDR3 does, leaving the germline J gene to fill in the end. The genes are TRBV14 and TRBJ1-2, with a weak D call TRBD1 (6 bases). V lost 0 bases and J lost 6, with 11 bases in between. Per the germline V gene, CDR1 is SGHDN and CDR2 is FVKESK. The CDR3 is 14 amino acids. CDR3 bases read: TGTGCCAGCAGCCAAGACAGGGGCAATAATGGC. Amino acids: CASSQDRGNNG. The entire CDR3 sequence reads CASSQDRGNNGYTF.

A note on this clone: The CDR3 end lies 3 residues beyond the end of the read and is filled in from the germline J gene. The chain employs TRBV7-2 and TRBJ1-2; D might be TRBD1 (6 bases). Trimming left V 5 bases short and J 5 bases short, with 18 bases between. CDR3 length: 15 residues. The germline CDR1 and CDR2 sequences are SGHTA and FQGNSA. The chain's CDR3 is CASSPAAGGAYGYTF. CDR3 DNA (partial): TGTGCCAGCAGCCCCGCGGCGGGGGGCGCGTATGGC.

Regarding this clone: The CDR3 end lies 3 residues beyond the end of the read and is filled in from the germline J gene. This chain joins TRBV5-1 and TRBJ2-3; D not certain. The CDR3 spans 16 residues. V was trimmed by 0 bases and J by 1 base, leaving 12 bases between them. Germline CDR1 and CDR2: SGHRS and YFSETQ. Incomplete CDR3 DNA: TGCGCCAGCAGCTTGGGGTCTGGGCTGCGCACAGATACG. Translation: CASSLGSGLRTDT. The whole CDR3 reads CASSLGSGLRTDTQYF.

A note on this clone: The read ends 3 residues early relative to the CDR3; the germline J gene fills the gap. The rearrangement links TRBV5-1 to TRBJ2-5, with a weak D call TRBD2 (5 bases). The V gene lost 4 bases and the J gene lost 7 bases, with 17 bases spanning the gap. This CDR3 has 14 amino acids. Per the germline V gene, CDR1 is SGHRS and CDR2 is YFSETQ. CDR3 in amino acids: CASSTDRPGGTQYF. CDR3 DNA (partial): TGCGCCAGCAGCACAGACCGGCCCGGAGGGACC.

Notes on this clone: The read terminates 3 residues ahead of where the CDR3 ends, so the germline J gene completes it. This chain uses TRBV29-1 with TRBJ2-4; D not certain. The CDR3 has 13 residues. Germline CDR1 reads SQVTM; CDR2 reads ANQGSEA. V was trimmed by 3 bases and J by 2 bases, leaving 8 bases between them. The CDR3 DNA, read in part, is TGCAGCGTTGATTCGGTTTCCAAAAACATT. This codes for CSVDSVSKNI. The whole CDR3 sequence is CSVDSVSKNIQYF.

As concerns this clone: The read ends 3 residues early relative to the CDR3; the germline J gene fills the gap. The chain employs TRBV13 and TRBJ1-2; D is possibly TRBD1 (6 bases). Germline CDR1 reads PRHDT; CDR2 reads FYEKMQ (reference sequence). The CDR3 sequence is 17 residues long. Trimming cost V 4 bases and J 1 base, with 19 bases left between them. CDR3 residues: CASSSFLTGKGNYGYTF. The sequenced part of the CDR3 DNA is TGTGCCAGCAGCTCTTTCCTAACAGGGAAGGGTAACTATGGC.

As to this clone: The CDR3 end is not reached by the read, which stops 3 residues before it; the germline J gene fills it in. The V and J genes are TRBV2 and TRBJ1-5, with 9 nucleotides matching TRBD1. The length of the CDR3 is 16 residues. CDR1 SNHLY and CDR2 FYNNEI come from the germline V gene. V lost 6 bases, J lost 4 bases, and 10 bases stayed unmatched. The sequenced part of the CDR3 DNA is TGTGCCAGCAGCTCGTCGACAGGGGGTTCGAATCAGCCC. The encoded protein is CASSSSTGGSNQP. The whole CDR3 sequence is CASSSSTGGSNQPQHF.